Below are 15 T cell receptor beta chains sequenced from a single sample in a study of blood T cell repertoires in COVID-19. Method: immunoSEQ multiplex PCR; TCRdb's copy keeps in-frame clones and lacks some. The sample yields hundreds of thousands of clones, about 88% seen once. Sequenced: peripheral blood. All receptors come from a woman in her 70s with COVID-19, enrolled during active disease.

This chain uses TRBV2 with TRBJ2-1, with 9 nucleotides matching TRBD2. Germline trimming cut 4 bases from V and 6 bases from J; bases unmatched to any gene: 7. Looked up from germline, CDR1 is SNHLY and CDR2 is FYNNEI. The CDR3 is 15 amino acids. The CDR3 coding sequence is TGTGCCAGCAGTGGCGGGGGGGCCGGAATCAATGAGCAGTTCTTC. It is translated as CASSGGGAGINEQFF.

This clone showed up just a few times. V is TRBV27 and J is TRBJ2-1, with D perhaps matching TRBD1 (6 bases). The germline V gene encodes CDR1 MNHEY and CDR2 SMNVEV (reference sequence). V shed 6 bases and J shed 5 bases, with 17 bases lying between them. The length of the CDR3 is 15 residues. The CDR3 reads CASRDRAGVHNEQFF. CDR3 DNA sequence: TGTGCCAGCAGAGACCGGGCAGGGGTCCACAATGAGCAGTTCTTC.

The CDR3 loop is CASSLRGAYGYTF. The CDR3 nucleotides read TGTGCCAGTAGTCTCAGGGGCGCCTATGGCTACACCTTC. The V call is TRBV19, the J call TRBJ1-2, with D perhaps matching TRBD1 (6 bases). The CDR3 length is 13 residues. Trimming took off 5 bases at V and 4 bases at J, with 11 bases between the two ends. Germline CDR1 is LNHDA and CDR2 is SQIVND (reference sequence).

This clone showed up just once. V gene TRBV27 combines with J gene TRBJ2-3; 10 bases map to TRBD2. V was pared by 6 bases and J by 2 bases, with 5 bases of the junction left unmatched. Germline CDR1 and CDR2: MNHEY and SMNVEV (reference sequence). This CDR3 spans 15 amino acids. The CDR3 loop reads CASSRAGGITDTQYF. In DNA form, the CDR3 reads TGTGCCAGCAGCAGAGCGGGGGGGATCACAGATACGCAGTATTTT.

CDR3 in amino acids: CASSLAGQPTDTQYF. CDR3 nucleotide sequence: TGTGCCAGCAGCTTAGCTGGACAGCCCACAGATACGCAGTATTTT. V usage is TRBV7-2 and J usage is TRBJ2-3; D may be TRBD1 (6 bases). Germline V gene data show CDR1 as SGHTA and CDR2 as FQGNSA. Trimming took 0 bases from V and 2 from J, leaving 9 bases between them. The CDR3 covers 15 residues.

The chain couples TRBV21-1 to TRBJ2-1; the listed D gene, TRBD2, was not tested against the DNA. TRBV21-1 is described as a pseudogene. The CDR3 extends over 16 amino acids. CDR3 loop: CASSYTSGGANNEQFF. DNA of the CDR3: TGTGCCAGCAGCTATACTAGCGGGGGGGCCAACAATGAGCAGTTCTTC.

The rearrangement links TRBV10-2 to TRBJ2-3; 8 nucleotides line up with TRBD2. Germline V gene data show CDR1 as WSHSY and CDR2 as SAAADI. V shed 5 bases, J shed 7 bases, and the junction held 5 bases outside the gene matches. The CDR3 sequence is 13 residues long. The CDR3 DNA sequence: TGCGCCAGCAGTACCGGGGGGGCAAATACGCAGTATTTT. This encodes CASSTGGANTQYF.

J is TRBJ2-3 and V is TRBV2; 8 bases fit TRBD2. V dropped 5 bases and J dropped 0; count of bases not matched to a gene: 10. The CDR3 loop spans 17 amino acids. In germline, CDR1 is SNHLY, CDR2 FYNNEI. This CDR3 reads CASSQITGGASTDTQYF. As DNA, the CDR3 is TGTGCCAGCAGTCAGATAACGGGGGGGGCTAGCACAGATACGCAGTATTTT.

The chain carries TRBV3-1 (or the pseudogene TRBV3-2) and TRBJ2-1; weak D call: TRBD1 (5 bases). Germline values: CDR1 LGHDT, CDR2 YNNKEL (reference sequence). V was cut by 3 bases and J by 8 bases, with 14 bases left in between. The CDR3 has 14 residues. In DNA, the CDR3 is TGTGCCAGCAGCCATTGGGGCTCTCTGTATGAGCAGTTCTTC. The encoded protein is CASSHWGSLYEQFF.

The chain uses TRBV19 and TRBJ1-2; D not resolved. Trimming removed 1 base from V and 8 bases from J, with 20 bases in between. This CDR3 comprises 16 residues. CDR1 is LNHDA and CDR2 is SQIVND in the germline V gene (reference sequence). The CDR3, as DNA: TGTGCCAGTAGTATAGGATTCGAGCGGGCCACTACCGGCTACACCTTC. This gives the protein CASSIGFERATTGYTF.

This sequence joins TRBV30 and TRBJ1-2; D may be TRBD1 (6 bases). V shed 3 bases and J shed 4 bases, with 9 bases lying between them. The germline V gene has CDR1 GTSNPN and CDR2 SVGIG (reference sequence). The length of the CDR3 is 12 residues. The CDR3 DNA follows: TGTGCCTGGAGCACAGGGAGCTATGGCTACACCTTC. Its protein is CAWSTGSYGYTF.

This chain links TRBV4-3 with TRBJ2-1; D is unclear. The length of the CDR3 is 11 residues. The germline V gene encodes CDR1 LGHNA and CDR2 YSLEER. Trimming removed 4 bases at V and 10 bases at J, with 8 bases between. CDR3 DNA: TGCGCCAGCAGCCTTGAGCGAGAGCAGTTCTTC. Translating gives CASSLEREQFF.

The CDR3 reads CASSQEIRLAGNNEQFF. For the CDR3, the DNA is TGTGCCAGCAGCCAAGAGATTCGACTAGCGGGGAACAATGAGCAGTTCTTC. V gene TRBV3-1 (or the pseudogene TRBV3-2) combines with J gene TRBJ2-1, with 11 bases that match TRBD2. The V gene end was trimmed by 0 bases and the J gene end by 5 bases; junction bases not matched to a gene: 6. Germline-derived CDR1 and CDR2 are LGHDT and YNNKEL (reference sequence). CDR3 length: 17 amino acids.

The rearrangement joins TRBV29-1 to TRBJ1-3; TRBD1 matches at 7 bases. This CDR3 comprises 15 residues. V was clipped by 7 bases and J by 0 bases; unmatched bases: 9. CDR1 SQVTM and CDR2 ANQGSEA come from the germline V gene. The CDR3 loop reads CSAWTGDYSGNTIYF. CDR3 nucleotides: TGCAGCGCCTGGACAGGCGACTACTCTGGAAACACCATATATTTT.

The chain employs TRBV24-1 and TRBJ2-2, with D possibly TRBD1 on 6 matching bases. The CDR3 covers 16 residues. Trimming took off 1 base at V and 1 base at J, with 9 bases between the two ends. Germline V lookup: CDR1 KGHDR, CDR2 SFDVKD. The CDR3 DNA reads as TGTGCCACCAGTGATTTTGGGGGCGAGAACACCGGGGAGCTGTTTTTT. It codes for CATSDFGGENTGELFF.